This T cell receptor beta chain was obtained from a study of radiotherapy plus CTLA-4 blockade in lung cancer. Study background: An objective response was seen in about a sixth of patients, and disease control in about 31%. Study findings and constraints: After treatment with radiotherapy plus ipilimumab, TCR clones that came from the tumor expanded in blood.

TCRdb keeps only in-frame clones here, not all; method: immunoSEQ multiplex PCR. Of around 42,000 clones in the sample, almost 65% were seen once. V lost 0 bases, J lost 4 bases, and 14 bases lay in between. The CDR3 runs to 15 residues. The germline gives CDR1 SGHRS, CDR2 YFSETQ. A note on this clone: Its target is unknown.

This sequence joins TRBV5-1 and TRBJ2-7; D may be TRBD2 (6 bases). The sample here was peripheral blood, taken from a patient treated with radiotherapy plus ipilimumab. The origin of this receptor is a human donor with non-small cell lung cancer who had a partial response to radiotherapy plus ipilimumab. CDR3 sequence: CASSLAETGGYEQYF. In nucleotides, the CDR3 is TGCGCCAGCAGCTTGGCTGAGACTGGGGGGTACGAGCAGTACTTC.